This T cell receptor (beta chain) came from a study of beta chain features in type 1 diabetes (dated by TCRdb to the late 2010s). For context, the study as a whole: Patients and healthy donors did not differ in mean age, gender distribution, total cell number or subset yield. Across all samples, fewer than 130 million sorted cells were examined, and cell number per subset correlated strongly with RNA yield. The study compared TCRB repertoires of sorted circulating CD4+ T cell subsets between recently diagnosed type 1 diabetes patients and matched healthy donors. Whereas all 28 donors provided naive and central memory subsets, regulatory and stem cell-like memory subsets were isolated from just 8 patients and about 8 healthy donors.

This clone was observed a few times. Its antigen is still unknown. No base quality information exists; no much larger clone differs at one position. From each donor, a single peripheral blood sample of 100 to 150 mL on average was drawn into heparinised tubes. A BD FACSAria II was used to sort naive, central memory, regulatory and stem cell-like memory CD4+ T cells with a panel that included CD45RO, CCR7, CD25, CD127, CD95 and CD27. All sorted populations exceeded 95% purity. PBMCs were isolated right away by Lymphoprep density gradient centrifugation and were stained directly, without culture. To minimize batch effects, samples were stained and sorted in pairs, one healthy donor with one patient per experiment. Overall results and qualifications from the work: The naive, central memory and regulatory TCRB repertoires appeared to resemble one another more closely among patients than among healthy donors. HLA sub-analyses involved small numbers of individuals, so any influence of HLA type on TCRB rearrangement remained unresolved. Shorter templates might have been favored by PCR, but patient and control samples were amplified and corrected together, so both groups would have been affected equally by any skew. Because cDNA was sequenced instead of genomic DNA, activated cells with high expression could be over-represented, although the groups did not differ in activation or CD3 levels. In all four CD4+ subsets, TCRB CDR3 length was moderately but significantly shorter in type 1 diabetes patients. At VDJ recombination sites, patients with type 1 diabetes made fewer insertions and deleted more nucleotides, a pattern implying thymic rearrangement abnormalities.

The entire amount of isolated RNA was reverse transcribed using the High Capacity cDNA Reverse Transcription Kit, so the sequenced TCRB transcripts were expressed ones. Deep immunoSEQ sequencing was performed on naive, central memory and regulatory T cell samples, with an average of roughly 3.3 million total reads per sample. Sorted cells were lysed in RLT buffer and RNA was extracted with DNase-treated RNeasy Micro or Mini kits, depending on cell number. Each cell subset was processed on its own to prevent cross-contamination, while patient and healthy donor samples were processed together. The immunoSEQ multiplex PCR was used to amplify TCRB sequences from cDNA, yielding 87-bp fragments that span the CDR3 region. The amplicons were sequenced using the Illumina HiSeq platform. The paper's data handling went like this. Synthetic template baselines were used to correct PCR bias computationally, reads within Hamming distance 2 were collapsed together, and singletons that could not be merged were discarded. Reads were aligned against IMGT to assign V, D and J genes, CDR3 length and insertions or deletions at six rearrangement sites. Within each subset, clonotype counts were normalized to sorted cell number, after which true diversity and Gini coefficients were computed with the tcR R package. The overlap coefficient, calculated on TCRB nucleotide sequences, was used to quantify repertoire sharing. Out-of-frame TCRB sequences from naive cells were analyzed to stand in for the pre-selection repertoire. TCRdb retrieved this table from immuneACCESS and kept in-frame rearrangements only. Not all clones are present; in checked studies, unresolved V genes account for under half, and no reason is known for the remainder. The DNA was the basis for D and trimming; V, J and clone size are from that table. The sample data list about 230,000 clones, and 9% to 10% of these were observed just once. About 0.03% of the sample goes to the ten largest clones.

Sequenced input: naive CD4+ T cells from blood. This sample's cell subset or site label indicates: true naive CD4+ T cells. This TCR derives from a woman between 18 and 29 years old in good health.

The nucleotides read TGTGCCAGCAGCGAAGTCGTGACAGGGAATGAGCAGTTCTTC. Its protein reads: CASSEVVTGNEQFF. This chain joins TRBV9 to TRBJ2-1; 7 bases in the middle match TRBD1. In the germline V gene, CDR1 corresponds to SGDLS and CDR2 to YYNGEE. The CDR3 covers 14 residues, taking in both the cysteine and the phenylalanine. Only CDR3 DNA is held: 42 bases, read in frame from base 1. V is cut back by 3 bases and J by 7 bases, with 7 bases in the junction unmatched.